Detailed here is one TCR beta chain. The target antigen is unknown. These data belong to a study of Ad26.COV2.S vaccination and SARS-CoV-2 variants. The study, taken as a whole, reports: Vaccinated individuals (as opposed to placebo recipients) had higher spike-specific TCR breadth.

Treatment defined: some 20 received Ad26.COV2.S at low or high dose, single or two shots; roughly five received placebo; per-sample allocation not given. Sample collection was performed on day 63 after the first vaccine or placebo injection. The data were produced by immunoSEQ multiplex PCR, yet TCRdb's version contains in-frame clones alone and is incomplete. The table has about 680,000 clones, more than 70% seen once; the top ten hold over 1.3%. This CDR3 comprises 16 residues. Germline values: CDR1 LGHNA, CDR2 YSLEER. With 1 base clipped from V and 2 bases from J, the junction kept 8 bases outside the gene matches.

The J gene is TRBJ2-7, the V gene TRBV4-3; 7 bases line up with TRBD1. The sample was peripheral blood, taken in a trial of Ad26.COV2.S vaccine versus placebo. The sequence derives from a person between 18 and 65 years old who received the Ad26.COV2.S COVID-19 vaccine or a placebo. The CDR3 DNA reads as TGCGCCAGCAGCCAAGTTGAGGGACAGCGGACCTACGAGCAGTACTTC. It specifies CASSQVEGQRTYEQYF.